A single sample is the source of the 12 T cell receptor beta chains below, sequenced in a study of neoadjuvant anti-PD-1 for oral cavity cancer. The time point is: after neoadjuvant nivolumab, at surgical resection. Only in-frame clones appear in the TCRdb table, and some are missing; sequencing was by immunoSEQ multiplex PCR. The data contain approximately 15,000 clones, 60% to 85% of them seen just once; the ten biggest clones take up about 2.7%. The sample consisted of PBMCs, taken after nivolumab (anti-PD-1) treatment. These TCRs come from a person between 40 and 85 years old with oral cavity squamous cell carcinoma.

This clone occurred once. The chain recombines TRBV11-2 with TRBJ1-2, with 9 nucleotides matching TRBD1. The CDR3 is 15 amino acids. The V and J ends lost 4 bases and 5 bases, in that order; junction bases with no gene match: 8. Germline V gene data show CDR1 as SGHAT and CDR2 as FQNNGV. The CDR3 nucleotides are TGTGCCAGCAGCTCGGGGACAGGGCGAGGATATGGCTACACCTTC. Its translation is CASSSGTGRGYGYTF.

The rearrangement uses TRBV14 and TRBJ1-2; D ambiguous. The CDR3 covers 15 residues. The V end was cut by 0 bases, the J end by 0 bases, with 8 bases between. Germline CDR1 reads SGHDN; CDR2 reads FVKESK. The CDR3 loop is CASSQERLANYGYTF. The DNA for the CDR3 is TGTGCCAGCAGCCAAGAACGGCTGGCTAACTATGGCTACACCTTC.

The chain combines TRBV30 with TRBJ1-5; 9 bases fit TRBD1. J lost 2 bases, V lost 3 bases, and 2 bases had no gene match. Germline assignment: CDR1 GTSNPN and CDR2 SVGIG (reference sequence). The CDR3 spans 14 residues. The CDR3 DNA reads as TGTGCCTGGAGCCGACAGGGGGGCAATCAGCCCCAGCATTTT. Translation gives CAWSRQGGNQPQHF.

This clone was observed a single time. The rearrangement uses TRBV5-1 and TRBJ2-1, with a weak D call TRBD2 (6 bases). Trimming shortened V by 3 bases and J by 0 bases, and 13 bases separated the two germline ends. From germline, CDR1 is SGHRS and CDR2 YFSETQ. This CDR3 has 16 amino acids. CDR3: CASSYQAGSSYNEQFF. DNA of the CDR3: TGCGCCAGCAGCTATCAGGCCGGGAGCTCCTACAATGAGCAGTTCTTC.

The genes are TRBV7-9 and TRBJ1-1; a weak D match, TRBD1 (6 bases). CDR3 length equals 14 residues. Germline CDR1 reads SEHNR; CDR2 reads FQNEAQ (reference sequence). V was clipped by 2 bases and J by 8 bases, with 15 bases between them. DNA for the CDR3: TGTGCCAGCAGCTTATTGGGGACAACCACAGAAGCTTTCTTT. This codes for CASSLLGTTTEAFF.

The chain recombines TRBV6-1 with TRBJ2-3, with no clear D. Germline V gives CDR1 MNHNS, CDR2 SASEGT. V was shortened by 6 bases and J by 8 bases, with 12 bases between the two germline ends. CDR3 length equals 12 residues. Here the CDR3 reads CASSSLAPTQYF. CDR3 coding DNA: TGTGCCAGCAGCTCATTGGCCCCTACGCAGTATTTT.

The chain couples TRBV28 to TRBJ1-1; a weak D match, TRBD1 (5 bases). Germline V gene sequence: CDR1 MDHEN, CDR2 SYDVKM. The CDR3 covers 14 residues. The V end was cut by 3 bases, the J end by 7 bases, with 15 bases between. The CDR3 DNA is TGTGCCAGCAGTTTCGGGACTGAGGGAGGTGAAGCTTTCTTT. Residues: CASSFGTEGGEAFF.

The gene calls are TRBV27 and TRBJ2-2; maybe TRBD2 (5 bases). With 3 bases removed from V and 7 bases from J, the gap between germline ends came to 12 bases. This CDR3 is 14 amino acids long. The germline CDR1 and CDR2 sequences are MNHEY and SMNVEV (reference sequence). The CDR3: CASSFRTPVGELFF. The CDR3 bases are TGTGCCAGCAGTTTCCGGACTCCGGTCGGGGAGCTGTTTTTT.

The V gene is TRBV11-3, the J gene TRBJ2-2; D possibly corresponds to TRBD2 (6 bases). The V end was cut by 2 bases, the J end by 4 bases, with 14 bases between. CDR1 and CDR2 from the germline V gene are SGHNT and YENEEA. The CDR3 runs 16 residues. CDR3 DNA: TGTGCCAGCAGCTTATCCGGAGGGATGTCCACCGGGGAGCTGTTTTTT. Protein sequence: CASSLSGGMSTGELFF. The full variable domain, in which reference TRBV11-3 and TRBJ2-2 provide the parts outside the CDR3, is EAGVVQSPRYKIIEKKQPVAFWCNPISGHNTLYWYLQNLGQGPELLIRYENEEAVDDSQLPKDRFSAERLKGVDSTLKIQPAELGDSAVYLCASSLSGGMSTGELFFGEGSRLTVL.

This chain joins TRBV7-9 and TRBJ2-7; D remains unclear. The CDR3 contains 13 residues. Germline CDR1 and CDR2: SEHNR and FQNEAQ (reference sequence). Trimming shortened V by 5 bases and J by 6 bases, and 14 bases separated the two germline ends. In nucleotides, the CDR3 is TGTGCCAGCAGCACCCTGCTTGGCTCCGAGCAGTACTTC. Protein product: CASSTLLGSEQYF.

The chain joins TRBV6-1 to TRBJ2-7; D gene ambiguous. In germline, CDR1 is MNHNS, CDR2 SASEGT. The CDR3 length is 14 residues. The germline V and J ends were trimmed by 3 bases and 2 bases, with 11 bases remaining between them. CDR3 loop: CASSDLQLTYEQYF. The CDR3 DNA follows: TGTGCCAGCAGTGATCTACAGCTGACCTACGAGCAGTACTTC.

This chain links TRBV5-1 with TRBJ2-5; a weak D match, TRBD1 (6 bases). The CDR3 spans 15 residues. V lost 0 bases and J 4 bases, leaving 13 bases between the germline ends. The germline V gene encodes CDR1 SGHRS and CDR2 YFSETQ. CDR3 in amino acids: CASSLEPGVRETQYF. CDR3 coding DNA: TGCGCCAGCAGCTTGGAACCAGGGGTCCGAGAGACCCAGTACTTC.